The 28 T cell receptor beta chains reported below all come from one sample, sequenced in a study of vaccination and CD4 T cells after COVID-19. The treatment was: roughly ten-day PBMC culture with coronavirus spike peptide pools or control peptides (ViraFEST assay). Sequenced with the Oncomine TCR Beta short-read assay was DNA taken from cultured CD4+ T cells. TCRdb ran MiXCR on the PCR reads and lists one entry per CDR3 protein. Of over 9,000 distinct CDR3 sequences listed, approximately 41% are singletons. Which antigens these TCRs recognize remains unknown. The material sequenced was CD4+ T cells from blood, cultured in vitro. These receptors all come from a human donor who had recovered from COVID-19.

This clonotype appeared a few times. Its ends do not fully match the called genes, so a read error is possible. The chain joins TRBV30 to TRBJ2-7, with D perhaps matching TRBD2 (5 bases). The CDR3 runs to 12 residues. The germline CDR1 and CDR2 sequences are GTSNPN and SVGIG (reference sequence). The CDR3 DNA reads TGTGCCGGGAGTTATAGGGTCGACGAGCAGTACTTC. It codes for CAGSYRVDEQYF.

Only a few counts were recorded for this clonotype. The chain combines TRBV6-1 with TRBJ1-1; 8 bases align to TRBD1. CDR1 is MNHNS and CDR2 is SASEGT in the germline V gene. Trimming took 6 bases from V and 5 from J; bases not matched to a gene: 5. There are 13 residues in the CDR3. The CDR3 bases are TGTGCCAGCAGCCTGACAGGGGAGACTGAAGCTTTCTTT. It codes for CASSLTGETEAFF.

The chain joins TRBV18 to TRBJ1-5; a weak D match, TRBD1 (6 bases). Trimming took off 4 bases at V and 4 bases at J, with 8 bases between the two ends. CDR3 length: 13 residues. Germline-derived CDR1 and CDR2 are KGHSH and LQKENI. The chain's CDR3 is CASSRGGNQPQHF. CDR3 bases: TGTGCCAGCTCACGAGGGGGGAATCAGCCCCAGCATTTT.

This clonotype came up once. The chain employs TRBV15 and TRBJ1-4; 8 nucleotides align to TRBD1. The CDR3 length is 13 residues. CDR1 LNHNV and CDR2 YYDKDF come from the germline V gene (reference sequence). Germline trimming cut 8 bases from V and 3 bases from J; bases unmatched to any gene: 2. This chain's CDR3 is CATGTGPNEKLFF. CDR3 nucleotides: TGTGCCACCGGGACAGGCCCTAATGAAAAACTGTTTTTT. The full variable domain, completed using reference TRBV15 and TRBJ1-4, is DAMVIQNPRYQVTQFGKPVTLSCSQTLNHNVMYWYQQKSSQAPKLLFHYYDKDFNNEADTPDNFQSRRPNTSFCFLDIRSPGLGDTAMYLCATGTGPNEKLFFGSGTQLSVL.

This clonotype was found a few times. The junction shows a germline mismatch at one end, possibly a read error. The chain employs TRBV6-1 and TRBJ2-1; either TRBD1 or TRBD2 may fit D (8 bases each). CDR3 length: 17 residues. Per the germline V gene, CDR1 is MNHNS and CDR2 is SASEGT. In nucleotides, the CDR3 is TGCACCTCCGTAAGGACAGGGACTAGTCGGTCCTACAATGAGCAGTTCTTC. This gives the protein CTSVRTGTSRSYNEQFF.

In DNA form, the CDR3 reads TGCAGCGTTGATTTCGCGAACACCGGGGAGCTGTTTTTT. Translated, it gives CSVDFANTGELFF. The chain employs TRBV29-1 and TRBJ2-2, with D unclear. Germline V gene sequence: CDR1 SQVTM, CDR2 ANQGSEA. This CDR3 has 13 residues. The V end lost 3 bases, the J end lost 0 bases, and 5 bases lay between the germline ends.

The V gene is TRBV5-1, the J gene TRBJ1-2; unclear D gene. Germline lookup yields CDR1 SGHRS and CDR2 YFSETQ. V lost 4 bases and J 4 bases, leaving 11 bases between the germline ends. This CDR3 contains 13 residues. CDR3 sequence reads: CASSPVAGYGYTF. DNA of the CDR3: TGCGCCAGCAGCCCAGTCGCGGGCTATGGCTACACCTTC. Looking up the rest from reference TRBV5-1 and TRBJ1-2 gives the full variable domain: KAGVTQTPRYLIKTRGQQVTLSCSPISGHRSVSWYQQTPGQGLQFLFEYFSETQRNKGNFPGRFSGRQFSNSRSEMNVSTLELGDSALYLCASSPVAGYGYTFGSGTRLTVV.

This chain links TRBV19 with TRBJ1-5; a weak D match, TRBD1 (5 bases). Germline V gives CDR1 LNHDA, CDR2 SQIVND (reference sequence). With 5 bases removed from V and 2 bases from J, the gap between germline ends came to 22 bases. The CDR3 spans 18 residues. In DNA form, the CDR3 reads TGTGCCAGTAGTCCGGGACCCACGAGAACGAGAGGCAATCAGCCCCAGCATTTT. This gives the protein CASSPGPTRTRGNQPQHF.

In its sample, this clonotype was seen a few times. V usage is TRBV7-9 and J usage is TRBJ1-2; 8 bases are a match to TRBD1. Germline trimming cut 4 bases from V and 6 bases from J; bases unmatched to any gene: 10. The germline V gene encodes CDR1 SEHNR and CDR2 FQNEAQ (reference sequence). The CDR3 is 15 amino acids. CDR3 amino acids: CASSSKKDRAHGYTF. CDR3 in DNA: TGTGCCAGCAGCTCCAAGAAGGACAGGGCCCATGGCTACACCTTC. Supplemented by reference TRBV7-9 and TRBJ1-2, the full variable domain reads DTGVSQNPRHKITKRGQNVTFRCDPISEHNRLYWYRQTLGQGPEFLTYFQNEAQLEKSRLLSDRFSAERPKGSFSTLEIQRTEQGDSAMYLCASSSKKDRAHGYTFGSGTRLTVV.

This clonotype has a single count. V usage is TRBV20-1 and J usage is TRBJ1-6; D gene unclear. CDR1 is DFQATT and CDR2 is SNEGSKA in the germline V gene (reference sequence). V lost 5 bases and J lost 0, with 11 bases in between. This CDR3 spans 15 amino acids. CDR3 nucleotide sequence: TGCAGTGCTCTTACGACGAGCTCCTATAATTCACCCCTCCACTTT. Translating gives CSALTTSSYNSPLHF.

The rearrangement links TRBV6-2 or TRBV6-3 to TRBJ2-2; 8 nucleotides align to TRBD1. V dropped 6 bases and J dropped 7; count of bases not matched to a gene: 7. The CDR3 consists of 14 residues. Germline-derived CDR1 and CDR2 are MNHEY and SVGEGT. CDR3 coding DNA: TGTGCCAGCAGGTCGGACAGGGAGAACGGGGAGCTGTTTTTT. It specifies CASRSDRENGELFF.

The rearrangement joins TRBV6-1 to TRBJ2-5, with 9 bases fitting TRBD1. This CDR3 has 14 amino acids. From germline, CDR1 is MNHNS and CDR2 SASEGT. V shed 4 bases, J shed 3 bases, and the junction held 3 bases outside the gene matches. DNA of the CDR3: TGTGCCAGCAGTGTCGGGACAGGGAAAGAGACCCAGTACTTC. It translates to CASSVGTGKETQYF.

The V call is TRBV5-1, the J call TRBJ2-7; TRBD2 agrees at 11 bases. This CDR3 is 14 amino acids long. J was trimmed by 2 bases and V by 6 bases; bases with no gene match: 4. Per the germline V gene, CDR1 is SGHRS and CDR2 is YFSETQ. The CDR3 region is CASNPSGGPYEQYF. The CDR3 nucleotides are TGCGCCAGCAACCCTAGCGGGGGGCCCTACGAGCAGTACTTC.

The rearrangement links TRBV6-5 to TRBJ1-2, with 10 bases fitting TRBD1. CDR3 length: 15 amino acids. Germline-derived CDR1 and CDR2 are MNHEY and SVGAGI. Unmatched junction bases numbered 10, after V lost 4 bases and J lost 8 bases. The CDR3 reads CASSSQTGGQGGYTF. CDR3 bases: TGTGCCAGCAGTTCCCAGACAGGGGGCCAAGGAGGCTACACCTTC.

This clonotype turned up a few times. The CDR3 coding sequence is TGTGCCAGCAGCTTAGCTGGGACAGGGGGCACTGAAGCTTTCTTT. This codes for CASSLAGTGGTEAFF. V usage is TRBV7-9 and J usage is TRBJ1-1; 11 positions match TRBD1. Germline V CDR1 and CDR2: SEHNR, FQNEAQ (reference sequence). CDR3 length: 15 residues. V lost 0 bases to trimming and J lost 4 bases; unmatched junction nucleotides: 1.

This clonotype was detected a few times. The chain is built from TRBV2 and TRBJ1-1; TRBD1 matches at 7 bases. There are 15 residues in the CDR3. V shed 5 bases and J 4 bases; nucleotides not matched to a gene: 10. Per germline, CDR1 SNHLY and CDR2 FYNNEI. CDR3 residues: CASSPTTGYGTEAFF. The CDR3 coding sequence is TGTGCCAGCAGTCCCACGACAGGGTACGGCACTGAAGCTTTCTTT.

CDR3 amino acids: CASSRDGGTNEKLFF. CDR3 nucleotides: TGTGCCAGCAGCCGGGACGGGGGGACTAATGAAAAACTGTTTTTT. The chain links TRBV11-3 to TRBJ1-4, with a possible D match to TRBD1 (5 bases). V was shortened by 5 bases and J by 2 bases, with 12 bases between the two germline ends. Looked up from germline, CDR1 is SGHNT and CDR2 is YENEEA. The CDR3 is made up of 15 amino acids.

The chain recombines TRBV7-8 with TRBJ2-5; 11 nucleotides align to TRBD2. Germline lookup yields CDR1 SGHVS and CDR2 FQNEAQ. The trim removed 0 bases at V and 1 base at J, leaving 7 bases unmatched. The length of the CDR3 is 18 residues. The CDR3 DNA sequence: TGTGCCAGCAGCTTAGCGGGACTAGCGGTGTGGTCCCAAGAGACCCAGTACTTC. It translates to CASSLAGLAVWSQETQYF.

V gene TRBV5-1 combines with J gene TRBJ1-5; tentative D call: TRBD1 (6 bases). Per the germline V gene, CDR1 is SGHRS and CDR2 is YFSETQ. The CDR3 is 15 amino acids. V lost 0 bases to trimming and J lost 4 bases, with 11 bases between them. CDR3 coding DNA: TGCGCCAGCAGCTTGGAAGGACAGAATAATCAGCCCCAGCATTTT. It yields the protein CASSLEGQNNQPQHF.

In DNA, the CDR3 is TGTGCCAGCAGCCCAGGGGAGGGGTTCTCCTATAATTCACCCCTCCACTTT. This codes for CASSPGEGFSYNSPLHF. The V and J genes are TRBV5-6 and TRBJ1-6; weak D call: TRBD1 (6 bases). There are 17 residues in the CDR3. Germline-derived CDR1 and CDR2 are SGHDT and YYEEEE. V lost 4 bases and J lost 0, with 14 bases in between.

This chain joins TRBV20-1 and TRBJ1-3; D uncertain. The CDR3 covers 16 residues. Per germline, CDR1 DFQATT and CDR2 SNEGSKA (reference sequence). The V end was cut by 0 bases, the J end by 0 bases, with 12 bases between. CDR3 in DNA: TGCAGTGCTAGAGACTTGCCGACCCTCTCTGGAAACACCATATATTTT. This encodes CSARDLPTLSGNTIYF.

The rearrangement links TRBV18 to TRBJ2-1; 7 nucleotides line up with TRBD2. The V gene end was trimmed by 3 bases and the J gene end by 7 bases; junction bases not matched to a gene: 0. Germline V gene lookup returns CDR1 KGHSH and CDR2 LQKENI. This CDR3 has 12 residues. The chain's CDR3 is CASSPGGNEQFF. The DNA for the CDR3 is TGTGCCAGCTCACCCGGGGGGAATGAGCAGTTCTTC.

There are a few counts of this clonotype. The chain recombines TRBV20-1 with TRBJ1-2, with 7 bases fitting TRBD1. CDR1 and CDR2 (germline): DFQATT, SNEGSKA (reference sequence). J lost 4 bases, V lost 0 bases, and 8 bases had no gene match. There are 15 residues in the CDR3. Here the CDR3 reads CSARDLFRGGYGYTF. The CDR3 DNA follows: TGCAGTGCTAGAGATCTCTTCAGGGGGGGCTATGGCTACACCTTC.

Within the sample, this clonotype is medium-sized. The CDR3 nucleotides read TGTGCCAGCAGTGCCTCCGAGCGGGGGAACCGACACGAGCAGTTCTTC. Translated: CASSASERGNRHEQFF. The rearrangement joins TRBV25-1 to TRBJ2-1; TRBD2 matches 8 bases. Germline V gene lookup returns CDR1 MGHDK and CDR2 SYGVNS. The V segment lost 4 bases and the J segment 10 bases; nucleotides outside the gene matches: 15. The CDR3 contains 16 residues.

This clonotype was picked up a small number of times. The gene calls are TRBV6-4 and TRBJ1-1, with D tentatively TRBD1 (5 bases). The germline V and J ends were trimmed by 0 bases and 1 base, with 9 bases remaining between them. The V gene's germline CDR1 is MRHNA and CDR2 SNTAGT. The CDR3 sequence is 15 residues long. In nucleotides, the CDR3 is TGTGCCAGCAGTGACTCTTTCAGGGCGAACACTGAAGCTTTCTTT. The encoded protein is CASSDSFRANTEAFF.

The table lists this clonotype with a few counts. This chain joins TRBV6-5 and TRBJ1-2; unclear D gene. Trimming removed 4 bases at V and 5 bases at J, with 8 bases between. CDR1 and CDR2 from the germline V gene are MNHEY and SVGAGI. CDR3 length: 12 amino acids. CDR3 amino acids: CASSSDTYGYTF. The CDR3 region has the DNA TGTGCCAGCAGTTCCGACACGTATGGCTACACCTTC.

J is TRBJ2-3 and V is TRBV11-2, with D tentatively TRBD2 (7 bases). V gave up 4 bases and J gave up 1 base, with 15 bases separating them. The CDR3 has 16 residues. From germline, CDR1 is SGHAT and CDR2 FQNNGV. The DNA for the CDR3 is TGTGCCAGCAGCTACTATCCCGGGGGGCGCACAGATACGCAGTATTTT. Residues: CASSYYPGGRTDTQYF.

The chain uses TRBV6-2 or TRBV6-3 and TRBJ2-2; D gene unclear. V lost 7 bases to trimming and J lost 0 bases, with 6 bases between them. CDR1 is MNHEY, CDR2 SVGEGT, per germline. This CDR3 spans 13 amino acids. The CDR3 here is CASKGPNTGELFF. The CDR3 nucleotides are TGTGCCAGCAAAGGGCCGAACACCGGGGAGCTGTTTTTT.